These 25 T cell receptor beta chains were all obtained from the same sample, sequenced in a study of T cell responses to AZD1222 COVID-19 vaccine. Here immunoSEQ multiplex PCR was the method, and the copy in TCRdb shows in-frame clones only, minus some. This sample has around 99,000 clones, with over 75% found just once. The specimen was peripheral blood, collected on day 0 of MenACWY control vaccination. The receptors originated from an adult in good health.

This chain links TRBV11-1 with TRBJ2-1; no reliable D call. V was clipped by 5 bases and J by 9 bases, with 17 bases between them. Germline V lookup: CDR1 SGHAT, CDR2 FQDESV (reference sequence). The CDR3 consists of 14 residues. The chain's CDR3 is CASSPRLGSSEQFF. DNA of the CDR3: TGTGCCAGCAGCCCCCGATTAGGGTCCAGTGAGCAGTTCTTC. Full variable domain (outside the CDR3, taken from reference TRBV11-1 and TRBJ2-1): EAEVAQSPRYKITEKSQAVAFWCDPISGHATLYWYRQILGQGPELLVQFQDESVVDDSQLPKDRFSAERLKGVDSTLKIQPAELGDSAMYLCASSPRLGSSEQFFGPGTRLTVL.

The chain is built from TRBV13 and TRBJ2-7, with no clear D. Germline V gives CDR1 PRHDT, CDR2 FYEKMQ (reference sequence). The CDR3 length is 14 residues. With 1 base removed from V and 2 bases from J, the gap between germline ends came to 9 bases. For the CDR3, the DNA is TGTGCCAGCAGCTTAGAACAGAGAGCCTACGAGCAGTACTTC. As protein: CASSLEQRAYEQYF.

The V and J genes are TRBV5-6 and TRBJ2-1; the match to TRBD1 covers 7 bases. The CDR3 covers 13 residues. The V gene's germline CDR1 is SGHDT and CDR2 YYEEEE. V was pared by 2 bases and J by 5 bases, with 1 base of the junction left unmatched. The CDR3 reads CASSFGTDNEQFF. Written as DNA, the CDR3 is TGTGCCAGCAGCTTCGGGACAGACAATGAGCAGTTCTTC.

This chain uses TRBV9 with TRBJ1-1; D is unclear. Trimming removed 2 bases from V and 0 bases from J, with 11 bases in between. Germline CDR1 and CDR2: SGDLS and YYNGEE. The CDR3 is 15 amino acids. CDR3 residues: CASSVEAQMNTEAFF. Written as DNA, the CDR3 is TGTGCCAGCAGCGTCGAGGCCCAAATGAACACTGAAGCTTTCTTT.

The chain carries TRBV4-3 and TRBJ1-1; D is perhaps TRBD1 (6 bases). Germline CDR1 and CDR2: LGHNA and YSLEER. The CDR3 spans 15 residues. V was trimmed by 6 bases and J by 0 bases, leaving 14 bases between them. In DNA, the CDR3 is TGCGCCAGCAGTGAAATGAGGGGGTTGAACACTGAAGCTTTCTTT. Protein product: CASSEMRGLNTEAFF.

The gene calls are TRBV6-5 and TRBJ1-5, with D possibly matching TRBD1 (6 bases). Germline assignment: CDR1 MNHEY and CDR2 SVGAGI. V lost 6 bases, J lost 2 bases, and 14 bases lay in between. The CDR3 extends over 15 amino acids. CDR3 sequence (DNA): TGTGCCAGCAGGTCGGGGGGCGCGGGCAATCAGCCCCAGCATTTT. Its protein is CASRSGGAGNQPQHF.

The rearrangement links TRBV7-2 to TRBJ1-5; TRBD1 might be the D (5 bases). CDR3 length: 15 amino acids. In germline, CDR1 is SGHTA, CDR2 FQGNSA. Trimming cost V 3 bases and J 1 base, with 10 bases left between them. Here the CDR3 DNA reads TGTGCCAGCAGCTTGAACAGGTGGAGCAATCAGCCCCAGCATTTT. It encodes CASSLNRWSNQPQHF.

The CDR3 loop reads CASSPTGTGPSSGNTIYF. The CDR3 DNA reads as TGTGCCAGCAGCCCAACCGGGACAGGGCCCAGCTCTGGAAACACCATATATTTT. This chain uses TRBV9 with TRBJ1-3, with 9 bases that match TRBD1. Germline CDR1 reads SGDLS; CDR2 reads YYNGEE. CDR3 length: 18 residues. V dropped 4 bases and J dropped 0; count of bases not matched to a gene: 11.

J is TRBJ1-1 and V is TRBV30; unclear D gene. V lost 1 base, J lost 7 bases, and 7 bases lay in between. CDR1 is GTSNPN and CDR2 is SVGIG in the germline V gene (reference sequence). The CDR3 is 11 residues long. CDR3 residues: CAWSAYNEAFF. CDR3 sequence (DNA): TGTGCCTGGAGTGCGTATAATGAAGCTTTCTTT.

The rearrangement uses TRBV28 and TRBJ2-7, with 8 bases lining up with TRBD2. Germline V gives CDR1 MDHEN, CDR2 SYDVKM. The length of the CDR3 is 16 residues. V was clipped by 6 bases and J by 2 bases; unmatched bases: 12. The CDR3: CASSKIRGGPTYEQYF. CDR3 nucleotides: TGTGCCAGCAGCAAGATTCGGGGGGGCCCAACCTACGAGCAGTACTTC. Drawing the rest from reference TRBV28 and TRBJ2-7, the complete variable domain is DVKVTQSSRYLVKRTGEKVFLECVQDMDHENMFWYRQDPGLGLRLIYFSYDVKMKEKGDIPEGYSVSREKKERFSLILESASTNQTSMYLCASSKIRGGPTYEQYFGPGTRLTVT.

V is TRBV27 and J is TRBJ1-6; D call uncertain. The CDR3 has 13 amino acids. Trimming took 7 bases from V and 6 from J, leaving 10 bases between them. Germline V CDR1 and CDR2: MNHEY, SMNVEV (reference sequence). CDR3 residues: CASTRGFNSPLHF. In nucleotides, the CDR3 is TGTGCCAGCACACGCGGATTTAATTCACCCCTCCACTTT.

The rearrangement joins TRBV5-1 to TRBJ2-1, with 11 bases fitting TRBD2. CDR3 length: 15 residues. V was pared by 2 bases and J by 6 bases, with 4 bases of the junction left unmatched. CDR1 SGHRS and CDR2 YFSETQ come from the germline V gene. CDR3 residues: CASSFTSGGLNEQFF. DNA for the CDR3: TGCGCCAGCAGCTTTACTAGCGGGGGCCTCAATGAGCAGTTCTTC.

This clone occurred once. The chain employs TRBV6-1 and TRBJ1-3, with D perhaps TRBD1 (5 bases). This CDR3 spans 14 amino acids. V lost 2 bases and J 2 bases, leaving 7 bases between the germline ends. Germline lookup yields CDR1 MNHNS and CDR2 SASEGT. The CDR3 DNA reads TGTGCCAGCAGTGAAAGGGGTGCTGGAAACACCATATATTTT. It encodes CASSERGAGNTIYF.

This rearrangement joins TRBV27 to TRBJ1-4, with unresolved D. Germline-derived CDR1 and CDR2 are MNHEY and SMNVEV (reference sequence). This CDR3 has 15 residues. Between the trimmed V and J ends, which lost 5 bases and 7 bases, there was a span of 17 bases. CDR3 sequence: CASSRTQILVEKLFF. For the CDR3, the DNA is TGTGCCAGCAGTCGGACCCAGATTCTAGTTGAAAAACTGTTTTTT.

This CDR3 is CASSFDGGAYEQYF. CDR3 DNA sequence: TGTGCCAGCAGTTTTGATGGGGGGGCCTACGAGCAGTACTTC. The chain recombines TRBV28 with TRBJ2-7; 7 nucleotides align to TRBD2. This CDR3 region has 14 residues. V dropped 3 bases and J dropped 2; count of bases not matched to a gene: 4. Germline V gives CDR1 MDHEN, CDR2 SYDVKM.

The chain is built from TRBV12-3 or TRBV12-4 and TRBJ1-1; D call uncertain. Trimming left V 2 bases short and J 6 bases short, with 10 bases between. The CDR3 totals 13 residues. CDR3 nucleotide sequence: TGTGCCAGCAGTTTATGGGGTGGGTCTGAAGCTTTCTTT. Its translation is CASSLWGGSEAFF.

This chain joins TRBV14 and TRBJ2-3; unclear D gene. This CDR3 contains 13 residues. Looked up from germline, CDR1 is SGHDN and CDR2 is FVKESK. Trimming stripped 2 bases from V and 5 bases from J, with 8 bases between. Here the CDR3 reads CASSQTVGDTQYF. The DNA for the CDR3 is TGTGCCAGCAGCCAAACCGTGGGAGATACGCAGTATTTT.

The rearrangement uses TRBV4-2 and TRBJ2-7, with 10 bases fitting TRBD1. The J segment lost 1 base and the V segment lost 3 bases, leaving 3 bases of the junction unmatched. CDR1 is LGHNA and CDR2 is YNFKEQ in the germline V gene. This CDR3 spans 15 amino acids. The DNA of the CDR3 is TGTGCCAGCAGCCAGGAGGACAGGGGGTCCTACGAGCAGTACTTC. Its protein product is CASSQEDRGSYEQYF.

The chain couples TRBV2 to TRBJ2-3; no reliable D call. The germline V gene encodes CDR1 SNHLY and CDR2 FYNNEI. This CDR3 has 15 amino acids. Trimming took off 5 bases at V and 2 bases at J, with 14 bases between the two ends. The CDR3 loop reads CASSPNRQFTDTQYF. The CDR3 DNA is TGTGCCAGCAGTCCGAATCGTCAATTCACAGATACGCAGTATTTT.

This clone was observed a few times. The V gene is TRBV27, the J gene TRBJ1-6, with 8 positions matching TRBD1. V was pared by 5 bases and J by 6 bases, with 15 bases of the junction left unmatched. The CDR3 runs to 18 residues. Germline V lookup: CDR1 MNHEY, CDR2 SMNVEV (reference sequence). The DNA for the CDR3 is TGTGCCAGCAGTCCCCATCATCGGGTGGGACAGGTTAATTCACCCCTCCACTTT. Its translation is CASSPHHRVGQVNSPLHF.

DNA for the CDR3: TGTGCCACTGGACAGGGGTACGCTGGAAACACCATATATTTT. Amino acids: CATGQGYAGNTIYF. This chain uses TRBV2 with TRBJ1-3; 9 bases align to TRBD1. V shed 10 bases and J 2 bases; nucleotides not matched to a gene: 6. The CDR3 runs 14 residues. Germline V gene lookup returns CDR1 SNHLY and CDR2 FYNNEI.

The chain employs TRBV4-2 and TRBJ1-2, with no clear D. CDR1 is LGHNA, CDR2 YNFKEQ, per germline. The CDR3 extends over 11 amino acids. Trimming took 1 base from V and 10 from J, leaving 7 bases between them. DNA of the CDR3: TGTGCCAGCAGCCAAGTTCCAGTCTACACCTTC. Translation: CASSQVPVYTF.

This chain connects TRBV5-1 to TRBJ2-2; no firm D call. V was cut by 2 bases and J by 5 bases, with 10 bases left in between. Per the germline V gene, CDR1 is SGHRS and CDR2 is YFSETQ. The CDR3 runs to 14 residues. The CDR3 nucleotides read TGCGCCAGCAGCTTAAGGGCCGAAACCGGGGAGCTGTTTTTT. Encoded protein: CASSLRAETGELFF.

This clone was counted a few times. The chain combines TRBV2 with TRBJ2-5, with 11 bases matching TRBD2. CDR1 is SNHLY, CDR2 FYNNEI, per germline. V lost 6 bases, J lost 5 bases, and 11 bases stayed unmatched. There are 16 residues in the CDR3. Written as DNA, the CDR3 is TGTGCCAGCAGCGAGTCTAGCGGGAGGATTGTGGAGACCCAGTACTTC. It yields the protein CASSESSGRIVETQYF. The full variable domain, with the rest looked up from reference TRBV2 and TRBJ2-5, is EPEVTQTPSHQVTQMGQEVILRCVPISNHLYFYWYRQILGQKVEFLVSFYNNEISEKSEIFDDQFSVERPDGSNFTLKIRSTKLEDSAMYFCASSESSGRIVETQYFGPGTRLLVL.

The chain employs TRBV5-1 and TRBJ2-7, with 11 bases aligning to TRBD1. Germline V gene data show CDR1 as SGHRS and CDR2 as YFSETQ. Unmatched junction bases numbered 10, after V lost 3 bases and J lost 5 bases. The CDR3 covers 16 residues. The CDR3 sequence is CASSSSGQGVVDEQYF. Here the CDR3 DNA reads TGCGCCAGCAGCTCCTCGGGACAGGGGGTTGTGGACGAGCAGTACTTC.